These 10 T cell receptor beta chains were sequenced from one sample in a study of STAT5B mutations in CD4+ large granular lymphocyte leukemia. Data came from immunoSEQ multiplex PCR; TCRdb stores just in-frame clones and leaves some out. The sample includes approximately 27,000 clones, 81% of them seen just once. Material: CD4+ T cells from blood buffy coats. These receptors originate from a human donor in good health.

This CDR3 is CASSTSGRYNEQFF. CDR3 in DNA: TGTGCCAGCAGTACTAGCGGGAGATACAATGAGCAGTTCTTC. V usage is TRBV6-6 and J usage is TRBJ2-1, with TRBD2 matching 11 bases. This CDR3 has 14 residues. Per the germline V gene, CDR1 is MNHNY and CDR2 is SVGAGI (reference sequence). The V gene end was trimmed by 5 bases and the J gene end by 4 bases; junction bases not matched to a gene: 1.

This CDR3 reads CASSEFAGGNYGYTF. The CDR3 coding sequence is TGTGCCAGCAGTGAATTTGCAGGGGGAAACTATGGCTACACCTTC. V and J are TRBV2 and TRBJ1-2; 7 nucleotides align to TRBD1. Germline CDR1 SNHLY, CDR2 FYNNEI. After removal of 2 bases from V and 2 bases from J, the junction contained 5 bases not matched to a gene. This CDR3 has 15 amino acids.

This chain joins TRBV2 and TRBJ2-2; weak D call: TRBD2 (5 bases). The CDR3 consists of 16 residues. Per germline, CDR1 SNHLY and CDR2 FYNNEI. V dropped 8 bases and J dropped 0 bases, with 16 bases sitting between them. The CDR3 DNA follows: TGTGCCAGCTCTCAAGAGGGAATCTCGAACACCGGGGAGCTGTTTTTT. The encoded protein is CASSQEGISNTGELFF.

This chain joins TRBV6-4 and TRBJ2-2; no clear D. V was trimmed by 7 bases and J by 4 bases, leaving 4 bases between them. Germline V lookup: CDR1 MRHNA, CDR2 SNTAGT. The CDR3 is 11 amino acids. This CDR3 is CASNGTGELFF. The CDR3 coding sequence is TGTGCCAGCAACGGCACCGGGGAGCTGTTTTTT.

This chain uses TRBV4-1 with TRBJ1-3; D remains ambiguous. Germline-derived CDR1 and CDR2 are MGHRA and YSYEKL. This CDR3 has 15 amino acids. V was clipped by 0 bases and J by 4 bases, with 10 bases between them. CDR3 sequence reads: CASSQDRLIGNTIYF. The CDR3 DNA is TGCGCCAGCAGCCAAGATCGACTTATCGGAAACACCATATATTTT.

This chain connects TRBV5-6 to TRBJ2-2, with D perhaps TRBD1 or TRBD2 (5 bases each). The CDR3 has 15 amino acids. CDR1 is SGHDT, CDR2 YYEEEE, per germline. The V end was cut by 2 bases, the J end by 0 bases, with 8 bases between. CDR3 sequence reads: CASSLLGPNTGELFF. DNA of the CDR3: TGTGCCAGCAGCTTACTGGGACCGAACACCGGGGAGCTGTTTTTT.

In its sample, this clone was seen a few times. This sequence joins TRBV7-9 and TRBJ1-2; no reliable D call. CDR1 and CDR2 (germline): SEHNR, FQNEAQ (reference sequence). The CDR3 totals 13 residues. V lost 11 bases and J lost 4, with 17 bases in between. In nucleotides, the CDR3 is TGTGCCGGGGAGGTTATTAGGAGCTATGGCTACACCTTC. This codes for CAGEVIRSYGYTF. Combining the CDR3 with reference TRBV7-9 and TRBJ1-2 gives the whole variable domain DTGVSQNPRHKITKRGQNVTFRCDPISEHNRLYWYRQTLGQGPEFLTYFQNEAQLEKSRLLSDRFSAERPKGSFSTLEIQRTEQGDSAMYLCAGEVIRSYGYTFGSGTRLTVV.

The chain carries TRBV12-5 and TRBJ2-7; D gene ambiguous. Trimming took off 4 bases at V and 0 bases at J, with 7 bases between the two ends. The germline V gene encodes CDR1 LGHNT and CDR2 FRNRAP. The CDR3 runs to 13 residues. CDR3 in amino acids: CASGYPGSYEQYV. The CDR3 bases are TGTGCTAGTGGTTACCCTGGCTCCTACGAGCAGTACGTC.

The sample holds a few counts of this clone. The J gene is TRBJ2-2, the V gene TRBV5-1; the D is unclear. The germline V gene has CDR1 SGHRS and CDR2 YFSETQ. The CDR3 consists of 15 residues. The V end lost 0 bases, the J end lost 0 bases, and 6 bases lay between the germline ends. In nucleotides, the CDR3 is TGCGCCAGCAGCTTGGTATCCGCGAACACCGGGGAGCTGTTTTTT. Its translation: CASSLVSANTGELFF.

The V gene is TRBV6-5, the J gene TRBJ2-7; D unclear. Germline values: CDR1 MNHEY, CDR2 SVGAGI. The CDR3 is 16 residues long. V shed 2 bases and J shed 2 bases, with 16 bases lying between them. The CDR3: CASSYTGGLMAYEQYV. CDR3 bases: TGTGCCAGCAGTTACACCGGCGGCCTTATGGCCTACGAGCAGTACGTC.